This T cell receptor beta chain is drawn from a study of T cells expressing NK-cell markers (dated by TCRdb to 2019 to 2021). The study in broad terms: About 8 donors provided sorted CD3+CD56+NKG2C+, CD3+CD56+NKG2C- and CD3+CD56-NKG2C+ T-cell subsets, whose TCR beta-chain repertoires were profiled. Libraries were sequenced as 2 x 150 bp reads on Illumina HiSeq 2000/2500, MiSeq or NextSeq. Among the eight sequenced donors, seven were HCMV-seropositive and one was HCMV-seronegative. Randomly selected healthy volunteers, three men and five women, were used as the eight sequenced donors. Summary of the overall study and its limitations: Whether the expanded NKG2C-expressing T cell clones were specific for HCMV antigens remained unclear. For more than 5 donors, the dominant CD3+CD56+NKG2C+ clonotypes were among the top 10 CD8+ clonotypes and accounted for roughly 1.0-7.5% of CD8+ T cells. Those dominant clonotypes were again the most abundant among CD3+CD56-NKG2C+ cells in several donors, at roughly 25-65%.

Sequencing was performed on an Illumina HiSeq 2000. 5'RACE template switching, by which a universal primer site and unique molecular identifiers were added, was used to make TCR beta cDNA libraries. Synthesis of cDNA was primed from the TCR beta constant segment and was followed by two consecutive PCR amplification steps. The published analysis was carried out like this. MIGEC handled demultiplexing of the reads and grouping by UMI, while MiTCR was used to assemble and quantify clonotypes. To exclude erroneous sequences, any TCR cDNA sequence not supported by at least two reads was discarded. The tcR package was used for downstream repertoire analysis, and clonotypes were matched between fractions using CDR3 nucleotide sequence together with V segment. VDJmatch was used to annotate antigen specificity against VDJdb, with one amino acid substitution in CDR3 allowed. After reprocessing by TCRdb, each CDR3 protein sequence is one entry, and no DNA is given. The V and J calls follow TCRdb's processing rather than the paper's. This sample's table contains around 380,000 distinct CDR3 sequences. The ten largest make up about 10% of the sample.

A note on this clonotype: There is no known antigen for this receptor.

HCMV serostatus was determined by detecting HCMV-specific IgG in serum with a commercial ELISA kit. Ficoll density gradient centrifugation was used to isolate peripheral blood mononuclear cells from blood. The CDR3 starts with the cysteine, ends with the phenylalanine, and has 15 residues. The DNA sequence is not available. CDR1 SGHDT and CDR2 YYEEEE were looked up in the germline V gene. The source is a woman between 50 and 59 years old in good health. Donor details come from another sample of the same person, matched by shared clones. The sequence is built from TRBV5-6 and TRBJ2-3; the TCRdb call, TRBD2, lacks DNA for checking. Input material: blood T cells: a sorted CD56 or NKG2C T cell subset, CD4+ or CD8+ T cells, or bulk PBMC T cells (not recorded which). CDR3 sequence: CASSLTGTSGSREYF.